One sample yielded the 12 T cell receptor beta chains listed below, sequenced in a study of T-cell memory formation after mild COVID-19. TCRdb analysed the 5' RACE reads with MiXCR anew, one entry per CDR3 protein. Among some 290,000 distinct CDR3 sequences listed, 15% to 20% were seen once. Sequencing was done on a sample of PBMCs or a T cell subset sorted from them (not recorded which). The source of these receptors is a young man who had mild COVID-19 (a few samples of this study predate the infection). Cell type and time point are not known.

This clonotype was seen a handful of times. The genes are TRBV7-2 and TRBJ2-5, with D uncertain. The CDR3 is 13 amino acids. Trimming took 5 bases from V and 3 from J, leaving 10 bases between them. Per germline, CDR1 SGHTA and CDR2 FQGNSA. The CDR3 nucleotides are TGTGCCAGCAGCGAGACACGAGAAGAGACCCAGTACTTC. Amino acids: CASSETREETQYF. Together with reference TRBV7-2 and TRBJ2-5, the CDR3 gives the full variable domain: GAGVSQSPSNKVTEKGKDVELRCDPISGHTALYWYRQSLGQGLEFLIYFQGNSAPDKSGLPSDRFSAERTGGSVSTLTIQRTQQEDSAVYLCASSETREETQYFGPGTRLLVL.

The chain has TRBV11-2 and TRBJ1-6; 9 bases line up with TRBD1. Germline V gene lookup returns CDR1 SGHAT and CDR2 FQNNGV. V lost 3 bases, J lost 10 bases, and 10 bases stayed unmatched. This CDR3 has 16 residues. The DNA for the CDR3 is TGTGCCAGCAGCTTTAGTCCCGGGACAGGGAAATCACCCCTCCACTTT. It translates to CASSFSPGTGKSPLHF.

The chain recombines TRBV13 with TRBJ1-1, with 9 bases identical to TRBD1. The germline gives CDR1 PRHDT, CDR2 FYEKMQ (reference sequence). The CDR3 is 14 residues long. V lost 6 bases, J lost 3 bases, and 5 bases stayed unmatched. In DNA form, the CDR3 reads TGTGCCAGCAGGGAACAGGGGGCGGACACTGAAGCTTTCTTT. This encodes CASREQGADTEAFF.

Note on this clonotype: Mismatch with germline at one junction end may stem from a read error. The chain is built from TRBV14 and TRBJ2-5; TRBD2 matches at 7 bases. This CDR3 region has 17 residues. Germline lookup yields CDR1 SGHDN and CDR2 FVKESK. The CDR3 loop reads CASSQEPAGKVLETKYF. The CDR3 DNA follows: TGTGCCAGCAGCCAAGAACCAGCGGGGAAGGTATTGGAGACCAAGTACTTC.

This clonotype was seen more than once but under ten times. The genes are TRBV5-1 and TRBJ1-2, with D possibly TRBD1 on 5 matching bases. Germline CDR1 is SGHRS and CDR2 is YFSETQ. The CDR3 is made up of 15 amino acids. Trimming stripped 4 bases from V and 8 bases from J, with 21 bases between. The CDR3: CASSLLGGPTAGYTF. The CDR3 DNA is TGCGCCAGCAGCCTTCTCGGGGGTCCAACGGCCGGCTACACCTTC. Complete variable domain (other parts from reference TRBV5-1 and TRBJ1-2): KAGVTQTPRYLIKTRGQQVTLSCSPISGHRSVSWYQQTPGQGLQFLFEYFSETQRNKGNFPGRFSGRQFSNSRSEMNVSTLELGDSALYLCASSLLGGPTAGYTFGSGTRLTVV.

This sequence joins TRBV5-1 and TRBJ1-1, with 8 bases fitting TRBD1. With 4 bases clipped from V and 1 base from J, the junction kept 9 bases outside the gene matches. The CDR3 is made up of 16 amino acids. Germline-derived CDR1 and CDR2 are SGHRS and YFSETQ. The CDR3 DNA reads TGCGCCAGCAGCCGGACTGCAGGGGGCGAGAACACTGAAGCTTTCTTT. Translation: CASSRTAGGENTEAFF.

This clonotype was seen a handful of times. The genes are TRBV5-1 and TRBJ2-2; maybe TRBD2 (5 bases). Trimming cost V 1 base and J 1 base, with 11 bases left between them. Per germline, CDR1 SGHRS and CDR2 YFSETQ. The CDR3 has 16 amino acids. Here the CDR3 DNA reads TGCGCCAGCAGCTTGTCCGGGATAATGAACACCGGGGAGCTGTTTTTT. This gives the protein CASSLSGIMNTGELFF.

V usage is TRBV6-1 and J usage is TRBJ1-5; D gene unclear. The CDR3 sequence is 14 residues long. With 4 bases removed from V and 4 bases from J, the gap between germline ends came to 11 bases. Germline loops: CDR1 MNHNS, CDR2 SASEGT. The DNA for the CDR3 is TGTGCCAGCAGTGGTCAAACGTGGAATCAGCCCCAGCATTTT. It specifies CASSGQTWNQPQHF.

This clonotype was recorded at least ten times. V and J are TRBV12-3 or TRBV12-4 and TRBJ1-2; 9 nucleotides align to TRBD1. V lost 6 bases to trimming and J lost 4 bases; unmatched junction nucleotides: 6. The CDR3 sequence is 14 residues long. The CDR3 DNA follows: TGTGCCAGCAGCCCGGACAGGGGAAGCTATGGCTACACCTTC. It encodes CASSPDRGSYGYTF.

V gene TRBV20-1 combines with J gene TRBJ1-5, with D possibly matching TRBD1 (6 bases). V was shortened by 1 base and J by 7 bases, with 11 bases between the two germline ends. The CDR3 spans 13 residues. Germline V gene data show CDR1 as DFQATT and CDR2 as SNEGSKA (reference sequence). The CDR3 spells CSARGLQGQPQHF. The CDR3 DNA follows: TGCAGTGCTAGAGGTTTACAGGGCCAGCCCCAGCATTTT.

The chain uses TRBV20-1 and TRBJ2-5, with D maybe TRBD2 (6 bases). Trimming took off 0 bases at V and 5 bases at J, with 19 bases between the two ends. This CDR3 has 16 residues. Looked up from germline, CDR1 is DFQATT and CDR2 is SNEGSKA (reference sequence). The CDR3 sequence: CSARDPGLSARETQYF. Here the CDR3 DNA reads TGCAGTGCTAGAGATCCGGGACTTTCCGCGAGGGAGACCCAGTACTTC.

The chain is built from TRBV5-1 and TRBJ2-1, with 14 bases aligning to TRBD2. Germline CDR1 is SGHRS and CDR2 is YFSETQ. The CDR3 is 20 residues long. The junction had 12 bases not matched to a gene; V was cut back by 4 bases and J by 0 bases. CDR3 residues: CASSLGTSGGEGSSYNEQFF. CDR3 coding DNA: TGCGCCAGCAGCCTTGGGACTAGCGGGGGAGAAGGAAGCTCCTACAATGAGCAGTTCTTC.